This T cell receptor (beta chain) originates from a study of Ad26.COV2.S vaccination and SARS-CoV-2 variants. The length of the CDR3 is 12 residues. Trimming cost V 1 base and J 10 bases, with 10 bases left between them. Germline V CDR1 and CDR2: SGDLS, YYNGEE. Repertoires were generated with immunoSEQ multiplex PCR, while TCRdb's copy carries only in-frame clones and drops some. The sample comprises 360,000 or so clones, more than 75% of which are singletons, and about 3.4% rests with the top ten. Treatment noted: roughly 18 received Ad26.COV2.S at low or high dose, single or two shots; about 5 received placebo; per-sample allocation not given. Specimen acquisition occurred on day 63 following the initial vaccine or placebo injection.

The TCR sequence derives from a person aged 18-60 years who received the Ad26.COV2.S COVID-19 vaccine or a placebo. The chain recombines TRBV9 with TRBJ2-3; the D gene is possibly TRBD2 (5 bases). The source was peripheral blood, collected in a trial of Ad26.COV2.S vaccine versus placebo. In DNA, the CDR3 is TGTGCCAGCAGCGTACCCCCGAGGGCGCAGTATTTT. Translating it yields CASSVPPRAQYF. Full variable domain (outside the CDR3, taken from reference TRBV9 and TRBJ2-3): DSGVTQTPKHLITATGQRVTLRCSPRSGDLSVYWYQQSLDQGLQFLIQYYNGEERAKGNILERFSAQQFPDLHSELNLSSLELGDSALYFCASSVPPRAQYFGPGTRLTVL.